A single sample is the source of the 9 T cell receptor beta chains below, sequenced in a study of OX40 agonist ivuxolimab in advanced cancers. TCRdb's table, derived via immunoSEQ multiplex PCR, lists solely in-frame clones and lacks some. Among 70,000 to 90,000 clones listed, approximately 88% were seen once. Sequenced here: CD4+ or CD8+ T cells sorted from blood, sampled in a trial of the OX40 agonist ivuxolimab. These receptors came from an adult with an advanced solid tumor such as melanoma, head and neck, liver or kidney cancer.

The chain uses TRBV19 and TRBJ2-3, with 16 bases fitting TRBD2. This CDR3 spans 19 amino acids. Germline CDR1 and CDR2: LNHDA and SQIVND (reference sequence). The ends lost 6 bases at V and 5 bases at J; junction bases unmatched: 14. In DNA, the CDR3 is TGTGCCAGTAGCCCCGGGACTAGCGGGAGGGCCAGGTTCAAAGATACGCAGTATTTT. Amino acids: CASSPGTSGRARFKDTQYF.

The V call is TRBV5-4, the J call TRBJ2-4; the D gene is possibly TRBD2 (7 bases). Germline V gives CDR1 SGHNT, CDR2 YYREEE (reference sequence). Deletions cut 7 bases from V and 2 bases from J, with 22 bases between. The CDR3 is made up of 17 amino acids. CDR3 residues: CASPQGRMGLTKNIQYF. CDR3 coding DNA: TGTGCCAGCCCGCAGGGGCGCATGGGACTAACCAAAAACATTCAGTACTTC. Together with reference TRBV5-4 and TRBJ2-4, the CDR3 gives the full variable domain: ETGVTQSPTHLIKTRGQQVTLRCSSQSGHNTVSWYQQALGQGPQFIFQYYREEENGRGNFPPRFSGLQFPNYSSELNVNALELDDSALYLCASPQGRMGLTKNIQYFGAGTRLSVL.

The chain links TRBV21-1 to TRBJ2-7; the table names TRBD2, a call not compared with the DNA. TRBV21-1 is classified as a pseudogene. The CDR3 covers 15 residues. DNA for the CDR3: TGTGCCAGCAGCAAAGGTGAAGCGGGATTGTACGAGCAGTACTTC. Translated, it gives CASSKGEAGLYEQYF.

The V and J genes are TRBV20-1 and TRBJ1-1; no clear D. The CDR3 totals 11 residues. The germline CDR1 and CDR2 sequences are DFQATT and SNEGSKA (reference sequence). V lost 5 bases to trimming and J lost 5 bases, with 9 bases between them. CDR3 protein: CSAPLLTEAFF. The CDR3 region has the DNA TGCAGTGCTCCTCTTCTGACTGAAGCTTTCTTT.

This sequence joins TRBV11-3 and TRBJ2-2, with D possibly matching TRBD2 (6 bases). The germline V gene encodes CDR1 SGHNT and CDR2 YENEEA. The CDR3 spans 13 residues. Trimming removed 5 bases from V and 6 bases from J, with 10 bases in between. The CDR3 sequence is CASSREDPGELFF. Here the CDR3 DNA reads TGTGCCAGCAGCAGGGAGGATCCCGGGGAGCTGTTTTTT.

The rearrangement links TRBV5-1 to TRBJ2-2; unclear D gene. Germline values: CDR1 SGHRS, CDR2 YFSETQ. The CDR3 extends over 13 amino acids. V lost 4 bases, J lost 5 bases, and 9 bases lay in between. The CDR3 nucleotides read TGCGCCAGCAGCCCCTCACAGACCGGGGAGCTGTTTTTT. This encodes CASSPSQTGELFF. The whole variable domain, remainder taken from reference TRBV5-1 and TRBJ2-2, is KAGVTQTPRYLIKTRGQQVTLSCSPISGHRSVSWYQQTPGQGLQFLFEYFSETQRNKGNFPGRFSGRQFSNSRSEMNVSTLELGDSALYLCASSPSQTGELFFGEGSRLTVL.

The CDR3 loop reads CASSSTYNEQFF. Here the CDR3 DNA reads TGTGCCAGCAGCTCCACTTACAATGAGCAGTTCTTC. This chain connects TRBV5-4 to TRBJ2-1; D is unresolved. The V end was cut by 3 bases, the J end by 4 bases, with 5 bases between. Per germline, CDR1 SGHNT and CDR2 YYREEE (reference sequence). The CDR3 sequence is 12 residues long.

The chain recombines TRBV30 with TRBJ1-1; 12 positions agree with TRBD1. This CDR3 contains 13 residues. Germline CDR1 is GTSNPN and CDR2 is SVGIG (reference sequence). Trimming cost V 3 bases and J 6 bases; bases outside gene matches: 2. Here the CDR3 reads CAWRGQGAPEAFF. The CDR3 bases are TGTGCCTGGAGGGGACAGGGGGCCCCTGAAGCTTTCTTT.

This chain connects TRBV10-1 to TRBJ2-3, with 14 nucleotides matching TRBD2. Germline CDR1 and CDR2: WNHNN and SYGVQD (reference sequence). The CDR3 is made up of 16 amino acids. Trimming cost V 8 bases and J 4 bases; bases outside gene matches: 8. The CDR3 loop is CASGTSGSNSPDTQYF. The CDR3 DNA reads TGCGCCAGCGGGACTAGCGGGAGTAATAGCCCAGATACGCAGTATTTT.